This record concerns one T cell receptor beta chain sequence. The data were obtained in a study of blood T cell repertoires in COVID-19. The wider study: PBMCs, B-cell-depleted T cells, or T cells provided the cDNA or gDNA that made up the material.

Sequencing used immunoSEQ multiplex PCR; TCRdb keeps in-frame clones, though not all of them. The data contain under 300,000 clones, 86% of them seen just once; the ten biggest clones take up about 2.2%. This TCR derives from a man aged 30 to 39 who had recovered from COVID-19. The sequenced material came from peripheral blood.

CDR3 in amino acids: CASKRSSGGSLSSYEQYF. The CDR3 DNA reads as TGTGCCAGTAAGCGGAGTAGCGGGGGGTCCTTGAGCTCCTACGAGCAGTACTTC. The J gene is TRBJ2-7, the V gene TRBV19; 10 bases align to TRBD2. J gave up 0 bases and V 7 bases, and 15 bases lay outside the gene matches. Germline V gene data show CDR1 as LNHDA and CDR2 as SQIVND (reference sequence). The CDR3 extends over 18 amino acids.